These 29 T cell receptor beta chains originate from one sample sequenced in a study of read filtering for tumor transcriptome and immune sequencing. The library was built from roughly 400 ng RNA with molecular barcoded adaptors for alpha/delta and beta/gamma chains. MiXCR was run by TCRdb on the reads, yielding one entry per CDR3 protein. The data show more than 100,000 distinct CDR3 sequences, about 13% seen once. The material sequenced was a population of CD138-negative cells sorted from bone marrow. The receptor set was obtained from a donor aged 40 or older with multiple myeloma.

This clonotype appeared many times. The genes are TRBV6-5 and TRBJ2-1; 9 bases fit TRBD2. Per the germline V gene, CDR1 is MNHEY and CDR2 is SVGAGI. The CDR3 is 16 amino acids. V trimming: 0 bases; J trimming: 8 bases; junction bases outside the gene matches: 8. CDR3 bases: TGTGCCAGCAGTTACTCCTTCGGTCTAGCGGGATATGAGCAGTTCTTC. Translating it yields CASSYSFGLAGYEQFF.

The rearrangement joins TRBV7-6 to TRBJ2-2, with D unresolved. V lost 2 bases and J 8 bases, leaving 6 bases between the germline ends. This CDR3 has 12 amino acids. The germline V gene encodes CDR1 SGHVS and CDR2 FNYEAQ. The CDR3, as DNA: TGTGCCAGCAGCTTACGGCTGGGGGAGCTGTTTTTT. It translates to CASSLRLGELFF. The whole variable domain, filled in from reference TRBV7-6 and TRBJ2-2, reads GAGVSQSPRYKVTKRGQDVALRCDPISGHVSLYWYRQALGQGPEFLTYFNYEAQQDKSGLPNDRFSAERPEGSISTLTIQRTEQRDSAMYRCASSLRLGELFFGEGSRLTVL.

This clonotype has just a few counts. An end of the junction does not agree with germline; a read error may underlie this. The V and J genes are TRBV7-9 and TRBJ2-3; D not resolved. The CDR3 is made up of 15 amino acids. Per the germline V gene, CDR1 is SEHNR and CDR2 is FQNEAQ (reference sequence). For the CDR3, the DNA is TGTGCCAGCAGCTTAGGCGCGGCCACGTTGGATACGCAGTTTTTT. This gives the protein CASSLGAATLDTQFF.

This clonotype showed up many times. The rearrangement joins TRBV30 to TRBJ2-2, with D hard to call. The CDR3 sequence is 13 residues long. V dropped 2 bases and J dropped 3 bases, with 7 bases sitting between them. The germline V gene has CDR1 GTSNPN and CDR2 SVGIG (reference sequence). The CDR3 region is CAWSKGHTGELFF. In DNA, the CDR3 is TGTGCCTGGAGTAAAGGGCACACCGGGGAGCTGTTTTTT.

This clonotype has ten or more counts. The chain uses TRBV7-9 and TRBJ2-5, with TRBD1 identical over 8 bases. This CDR3 has 15 amino acids. The V and J ends lost 3 bases and 5 bases, in that order; junction bases with no gene match: 8. From germline, CDR1 is SEHNR and CDR2 FQNEAQ (reference sequence). The CDR3: CASSLGRGHRETQYF. As DNA, the CDR3 is TGTGCCAGCAGCTTGGGCAGGGGGCATCGGGAGACCCAGTACTTC.

Concerning this clonotype: A much larger clone is a single base away; this may be a read error. CDR3 in amino acids: CASSLDPYIGELFF. CDR3 bases: TGTGCCAGCAGCTTAGACCCTTACATCGGGGAGCTGTTTTTT. The chain employs TRBV7-9 and TRBJ2-2, with D unresolved. V gave up 1 base and J gave up 7 bases, with 10 bases separating them. Germline-derived CDR1 and CDR2 are SEHNR and FQNEAQ (reference sequence). This CDR3 has 14 residues. Using reference TRBV7-9 and TRBJ2-2 for the parts outside the CDR3, the full variable domain is DTGVSQNPRHKITKRGQNVTFRCDPISEHNRLYWYRQTLGQGPEFLTYFQNEAQLEKSRLLSDRFSAERPKGSFSTLEIQRTEQGDSAMYLCASSLDPYIGELFFGEGSRLTVL.

This clonotype was observed at least ten times. V and J are TRBV6-2 or TRBV6-3 and TRBJ2-1; 15 bases are a match to TRBD2. Germline trimming cut 10 bases from V and 0 bases from J; bases unmatched to any gene: 7. This CDR3 has 17 residues. Germline CDR1 is MNHEY and CDR2 is SVGEGT. CDR3 sequence reads: CATRTSGRANSYNEQFF. The CDR3 nucleotides are TGTGCCACCCGGACTAGCGGGAGGGCTAACTCCTACAATGAGCAGTTCTTC.

This clonotype was seen repeatedly, ten times or more. The chain couples TRBV6-2 or TRBV6-3 to TRBJ1-5; D unclear. Trimming took off 7 bases at V and 0 bases at J, with 13 bases between the two ends. The CDR3 contains 15 residues. Germline lookup yields CDR1 MNHEY and CDR2 SVGEGT. The DNA for the CDR3 is TGTGCCAGCACCGGCCCCCATCCTAGCAATCAGCCCCAGCATTTT. Its protein product is CASTGPHPSNQPQHF.

This clonotype came up many times. This chain links TRBV7-6 with TRBJ2-7, with 9 bases lining up with TRBD2. In germline, CDR1 is SGHVS, CDR2 FNYEAQ. The J segment lost 4 bases and the V segment lost 0 bases, leaving 7 bases of the junction unmatched. The CDR3 length is 16 residues. The CDR3 loop reads CASSLAGGRAKYEQYF. The CDR3 region has the DNA TGTGCCAGCAGCTTAGCGGGCGGGAGGGCCAAGTACGAGCAGTACTTC.

A remark on this clonotype: A single base separates this from a much larger clone, so it may be a read error. The chain joins TRBV5-6 to TRBJ2-7, with D unresolved. Per germline, CDR1 SGHDT and CDR2 YYEEEE. V was pared by 3 bases and J by 3 bases, with 13 bases between. CDR3 length: 14 amino acids. The CDR3 DNA reads as TGTGCCAGCAGCTCCCGGGCGGAGCTCTACGAGCAGTACTTC. It is translated as CASSSRAELYEQYF.

This clonotype was seen many times. The rearrangement joins TRBV20-1 to TRBJ2-7; D not certain. Germline V CDR1 and CDR2: DFQATT, SNEGSKA (reference sequence). The V gene lost 1 base and the J gene lost 6 bases, with 7 bases spanning the gap. This CDR3 contains 11 residues. The CDR3 coding sequence is TGCAGTGCTAGAGTTTTAAGCGAGCAGTACTTC. It specifies CSARVLSEQYF.

In its sample, this clonotype was seen many times. This chain uses TRBV18 with TRBJ2-1; 8 bases map to TRBD1. CDR3 size: 16 residues. The V and J ends lost 2 bases and 4 bases, in that order; junction bases with no gene match: 7. CDR1 is KGHSH and CDR2 is LQKENI in the germline V gene. CDR3 DNA sequence: TGTGCCAGCTCACCATTAGGACAGGGTGGATACAATGAGCAGTTCTTC. Its translation is CASSPLGQGGYNEQFF.

This clonotype was seen only a few times. This chain connects TRBV11-2 to TRBJ2-5; 13 bases fit TRBD2. Trimming removed 5 bases from V and 5 bases from J; junction bases left unmatched: 11. Germline CDR1 is SGHAT and CDR2 is FQNNGV. CDR3 length: 17 amino acids. CDR3 in DNA: TGTGCCAGCAGCCCCCCGGGACTAGCGGGAACGGCGGAGACCCAGTACTTC. It specifies CASSPPGLAGTAETQYF.

A note on this clonotype: A single base separates this from a much larger clone, so it may be a read error. V gene TRBV7-9 combines with J gene TRBJ2-7; D is ambiguous. The germline V and J ends were trimmed by 5 bases and 0 bases, with 11 bases remaining between them. The CDR3 runs 14 residues. Germline-derived CDR1 and CDR2 are SEHNR and FQNEAQ (reference sequence). CDR3 loop: CASSRGWSSYEQYF. CDR3 coding DNA: TGTGCCAGCAGCCGCGGCTGGTCCTCCTACGAGCAGTACTTC.

About this clonotype: A junction boundary mismatches the germline segment, possibly from a read error. The chain joins TRBV7-9 to TRBJ1-1, with D possibly matching TRBD1 (6 bases). This CDR3 spans 15 amino acids. Germline values: CDR1 SEHNR, CDR2 FQNEAQ (reference sequence). The CDR3 coding sequence is TGTGCCGGCAGCTTCCCATCAGGGGTGAACACTGAAGCTTTCTTT. This codes for CAGSFPSGVNTEAFF. Together with reference TRBV7-9 and TRBJ1-1, the CDR3 gives the full variable domain: DTGVSQNPRHKITKRGQNVTFRCDPISEHNRLYWYRQTLGQGPEFLTYFQNEAQLEKSRLLSDRFSAERPKGSFSTLEIQRTEQGDSAMYLCAGSFPSGVNTEAFFGQGTRLTVV.

This clonotype was counted many times. The chain joins TRBV7-8 to TRBJ2-3; 7 bases are shared with TRBD2. Per the germline V gene, CDR1 is SGHVS and CDR2 is FQNEAQ. The length of the CDR3 is 16 residues. Trimming took 5 bases from V and 7 from J; bases not matched to a gene: 15. The CDR3 DNA sequence: TGTGCCAGCAGCCCTAGTGTCCGCGGGAGTTCAAATACGCAGTATTTT. This translates into CASSPSVRGSSNTQYF. Full variable domain (remainder filled in from reference TRBV7-8 and TRBJ2-3): GAGVSQSPRYKVAKRGQDVALRCDPISGHVSLFWYQQALGQGPEFLTYFQNEAQLDKSGLPSDRFFAERPEGSVSTLKIQRTQQEDSAVYLCASSPSVRGSSNTQYFGPGTRLTVL.

To note about this clonotype: A much larger clone lies one base from this, so it may be a read error. The rearrangement links TRBV6-2 or TRBV6-3 to TRBJ2-3, with a tentative D call TRBD2 (6 bases). Between the trimmed V and J ends, which lost 8 bases and 0 bases, there was a span of 9 bases. The CDR3 sequence is 13 residues long. Germline CDR1 is MNHEY and CDR2 is SVGEGT. In DNA, the CDR3 is TGTGCCAGCGGGCGGGACAGCACAGATACGCAGTATTTT. Protein sequence: CASGRDSTDTQYF.

This clonotype was counted ten times or more. J is TRBJ2-7 and V is TRBV19; 11 bases map to TRBD1. V gave up 5 bases and J gave up 3 bases; unmatched junction bases: 6. The CDR3 extends over 15 amino acids. Looked up from germline, CDR1 is LNHDA and CDR2 is SQIVND (reference sequence). The CDR3 bases are TGTGCCAGTAGTCAAGGACAGGGGGCTTTCTACGAGCAGTACTTC. Translation: CASSQGQGAFYEQYF.

This clonotype was counted ten times or more. The chain couples TRBV3-1 to TRBJ2-1, with TRBD2 identical over 8 bases. CDR3 size: 18 residues. The germline V gene has CDR1 LGHDT and CDR2 YNNKEL (reference sequence). The V and J ends lost 0 bases and 8 bases, in that order; junction bases with no gene match: 15. CDR3 in DNA: TGTGCCAGCAGCCAAGACACTCGAGGAGCGGGAGATCGGTATGAGCAGTTCTTC. Encoded protein: CASSQDTRGAGDRYEQFF.

This clonotype was found once. This probably arose from a read error, given a far larger clone one base away. V is TRBV5-8 and J is TRBJ2-1; 14 positions match TRBD2. The CDR3 consists of 18 residues. The germline gives CDR1 SGHTS, CDR2 YDEGEE. The CDR3 sequence: CASSRGLAGESSYNEQSF. CDR3 nucleotide sequence: TGTGCCAGCAGCCGGGGACTAGCGGGAGAGAGCTCCTACAATGAGCAGTCCTTC. The variable domain in full, completed from reference TRBV5-8 and TRBJ2-1, reads EAGVTQSPTHLIKTRGQQATLRCSPISGHTSVYWYQQALGLGLQFLLWYDEGEERNRGNFPPRFSGRQFPNYSSELNVNALELEDSALYLCASSRGLAGESSYNEQSFGPGTRLTVL.

For this clonotype: The germline gene is not matched at one end of the junction; a read error may be the cause. The V and J genes are TRBV12-3 or TRBV12-4 and TRBJ2-2, with 11 positions matching TRBD1. The CDR3 consists of 17 residues. The DNA for the CDR3 is TGTGCCATCAGTACCCTAAACCGGGACAGGGGGATCCGGGAGCTGTTTTTT. Protein product: CAISTLNRDRGIRELFF.

This clonotype occurred many times. The rearrangement links TRBV12-3 or TRBV12-4 to TRBJ1-1, with D perhaps TRBD1 (6 bases). The V end was cut by 1 base, the J end by 4 bases, with 16 bases between. The CDR3 loop spans 16 amino acids. CDR3 bases: TGTGCCAGCAGTTTAGATACAGGGACGACAGGCACTGAAGCTTTCTTT. It encodes CASSLDTGTTGTEAFF.

This clonotype was detected ten times or more. The chain combines TRBV7-3 with TRBJ2-6, with 8 bases that match TRBD1. J lost 2 bases, V lost 5 bases, and 2 bases had no gene match. Germline V gene lookup returns CDR1 SGHTA and CDR2 FQGTGA. The CDR3 has 15 residues. The CDR3 here is CASSRQGTGANVLTF. CDR3 nucleotide sequence: TGTGCCAGCAGCCGACAGGGGACTGGGGCCAACGTCCTGACTTTC.

This clonotype came up many times. The chain joins TRBV15 to TRBJ2-6; D unclear. Germline V gives CDR1 LNHNV, CDR2 YYDKDF (reference sequence). V lost 4 bases to trimming and J lost 0 bases, with 10 bases between them. The CDR3 spans 16 residues. The DNA of the CDR3 is TGTGCCACCAGCAAACCTCAGAGCTCTGGGGCCAACGTCCTGACTTTC. Its translation is CATSKPQSSGANVLTF.

This clonotype was observed at least ten times. The chain is built from TRBV7-7 and TRBJ2-2; tentatively, D is TRBD1 or TRBD2 (5 bases each). The V end was cut by 2 bases, the J end by 2 bases, with 12 bases between. This CDR3 has 16 residues. The germline V gene encodes CDR1 SSHAT and CDR2 FNYEAQ (reference sequence). The CDR3: CASSLRGVANTGELFF. The CDR3 DNA is TGTGCCAGCAGCTTACGAGGGGTGGCCAACACCGGGGAGCTGTTTTTT.

In the case of this clonotype: A read error may explain this, as a much larger clone is one base away. The chain combines TRBV5-1 with TRBJ2-5; perhaps TRBD1 as D (5 bases). CDR1 is SGHRS and CDR2 is YFSETQ in the germline V gene. The CDR3 has 14 amino acids. The CDR3: CASSLGHNQETRHF. The CDR3 DNA is TGCGCCAGCAGCTTAGGACATAACCAAGAGACCCGGCACTTC.

This clonotype came up many times. V and J are TRBV20-1 and TRBJ2-7; possibly TRBD2 for D (6 bases). The germline gives CDR1 DFQATT, CDR2 SNEGSKA (reference sequence). The CDR3 totals 12 residues. Trimming removed 5 bases from V and 1 base from J, with 9 bases in between. The CDR3 is CSASSASYEQYF. The DNA of the CDR3 is TGCAGTGCTTCTAGCGCTTCCTACGAGCAGTACTTC.

This clonotype was detected ten times or more. The rearrangement joins TRBV20-1 to TRBJ1-1, with no clear D. Germline V CDR1 and CDR2: DFQATT, SNEGSKA (reference sequence). This CDR3 is 13 amino acids long. With 1 base removed from V and 9 bases from J, the gap between germline ends came to 15 bases. The DNA for the CDR3 is TGCAGTGCTAGAGGTCTTTCGGGCCTGAAAGCTTTCTTT. It encodes CSARGLSGLKAFF.

This clonotype was seen repeatedly, ten times or more. This rearrangement joins TRBV29-1 to TRBJ2-2; 12 nucleotides agree with TRBD1. The germline gives CDR1 SQVTM, CDR2 ANQGSEA. The CDR3 consists of 16 residues. With V trimmed by 7 bases and J by 1 base, 7 bases remained unmatched. The CDR3 here is CSAAGQGAMNTGELFF. The DNA for the CDR3 is TGCAGCGCCGCGGGACAGGGGGCGATGAACACCGGGGAGCTGTTTTTT.